Described below is a single T cell receptor (beta chain) sequence and its context. What this receptor recognizes is not known. No much larger clone is present one base from it, and per-base qualities are unavailable. The germline V gene yields MRHNA for CDR1 and SNTAGT for CDR2. V is pruned by 5 bases and J by 0 bases, leaving 3 bases of the junction without a gene match. Measured from the cysteine to the phenylalanine, the CDR3 is 15 residues long. CDR3 DNA only is kept here, 45 bases in frame from base 1. The library was obtained by 5' RACE. The reads were generated on a NextSeq 500. The TCR library protocol attached unique molecular identifiers to individual cDNA molecules to correct for sequencing error and PCR bias. TCR alpha and beta chains were both sequenced, and the abundances of alpha and beta sequences in each sample were closely correlated with each other. Concerning the study's data processing: Decombinator V4 was used to annotate the V gene, J gene and CDR3 of the TCR sequences. TCRs were defined as expanded if a significant change between any two time points was detected under a Poisson model with p below 0.0001. TCR abundances were normalised to the total number of TCRs sequenced per sample and were expressed as counts per million. TRAV1-2 paired with TRAJ12, TRAJ20 or TRAJ33 defined MAIT TCRs, while TRAV10 paired with TRAJ18 defined iNKT TCRs. VDJdb, accessed 1 November 2021, was searched for CMV, EBV and SARS-CoV-2 annotated TCRs, excluding TCRs annotated for multiple antigens. The public reads were reprocessed in TCRdb via fastp at Q25 and MiXCR, keeping in-frame beta chains. Each CDR3 protein appears once, grouped with its most common genes and DNA. Clone size and V and J calls follow TCRdb, not the original study. The sample table contains tens of thousands of distinct CDR3 sequences; only one count was recorded for roughly 10% of them. The top ten constitute about 5.4% of the sample.

This record belongs to a study of early T cells in non-severe SARS-CoV-2 infection (dated by TCRdb to about 2021). Describing the broader study: Bulk RNA from unsorted whole blood was used for TCR sequencing, so alpha and beta chains could not be paired.

This was a case-control study nested in a cohort of healthcare workers in London, UK, who had nasopharyngeal swab PCR tests and blood samples taken every week. Healthcare workers were recruited between 23 and 31 March 2020, during the week of the UK lockdown, and were followed weekly for up to about 15 weeks. The paper's findings and limits, for the study overall: Matching against VDJdb was skewed toward anti-spike CD8 responses, likely underestimated virus-specific expansions, and missed private and CD4 specificities.

This sequence originates from an adult who was a healthcare worker with PCR-confirmed SARS-CoV-2 infection or an uninfected control (not recorded which). The sample here was whole blood, taken at baseline. This receptor chain uses TRBV6-4 and TRBJ2-2; 7 junctional bases match TRBD1. The CDR3 is CASSRQGTNTGELFF. In nucleotide form, the sequence is TGTGCCAGCAGTCGACAGGGAACGAACACCGGGGAGCTGTTTTTT.